Below are 10 T cell receptor beta chains sequenced from a single sample in a study of neurological immune-mediated disorders. Via MiXCR, TCRdb re-called the 5' RACE reads, giving one row per CDR3 protein. Here the sample spans approximately 50,000 distinct CDR3 sequences, around 4% being singletons. What was sequenced was PBMCs. The receptors come from a man between 25 and 39 years old with multiple sclerosis.

At least ten counts were recorded for this clonotype. The chain employs TRBV20-1 and TRBJ2-5, with a tentative D call TRBD1 (5 bases). Germline CDR1 reads DFQATT; CDR2 reads SNEGSKA (reference sequence). This CDR3 is built from 14 residues. Trimming left V 4 bases short and J 1 base short, with 13 bases between. The CDR3 region is CSAKTGDSQETQYF. CDR3 DNA: TGCAGTGCTAAGACCGGCGACAGCCAAGAGACCCAGTACTTC.

The chain is built from TRBV19 and TRBJ1-5, with 7 positions matching TRBD1. The germline V gene has CDR1 LNHDA and CDR2 SQIVND (reference sequence). The ends lost 7 bases at V and 7 bases at J; junction bases unmatched: 7. The CDR3 is 13 amino acids. The CDR3 here is CASTPDRLQPQHF. CDR3 bases: TGTGCCAGTACTCCGGACAGGCTCCAGCCCCAGCATTTT.

This clonotype was found many times. The chain's CDR3 is CSVRRDWNYEQYF. DNA of the CDR3: TGCAGCGTCCGGCGGGACTGGAACTACGAGCAGTACTTC. This chain uses TRBV29-1 with TRBJ2-7, with D maybe TRBD2 (6 bases). Germline CDR1 SQVTM, CDR2 ANQGSEA. Trimming took off 6 bases at V and 3 bases at J, with 15 bases between the two ends. The CDR3 sequence is 13 residues long.

This clonotype came up many times. The rearrangement joins TRBV7-9 to TRBJ2-3, with TRBD2 identical over 13 bases. Germline CDR1 is SEHNR and CDR2 is FQNEAQ (reference sequence). The CDR3 totals 16 residues. Losses at the gene ends were 2 bases for V and 4 bases for J; bases not matched to a gene: 3. Here the CDR3 reads CASSLRLAGGADTQYF. The CDR3 DNA sequence: TGTGCCAGCAGCTTAAGACTAGCGGGAGGTGCAGATACGCAGTATTTT.

This clonotype was found many times. The V call is TRBV3-1, the J call TRBJ1-1; weak D call: TRBD1 (6 bases). The V and J ends lost 6 bases and 7 bases respectively, with 18 bases between them. There are 14 residues in the CDR3. From germline, CDR1 is LGHDT and CDR2 YNNKEL (reference sequence). Here the CDR3 DNA reads TGTGCCAGCAGTCGAACCGGGACATTAGATGAAGCTTTCTTT. Protein: CASSRTGTLDEAFF.

This clonotype was seen many times. The chain is built from TRBV5-1 and TRBJ1-1; weak D call: TRBD1 (6 bases). There are 15 residues in the CDR3. Germline V gene sequence: CDR1 SGHRS, CDR2 YFSETQ. Trimming removed 4 bases from V and 1 base from J, with 14 bases in between. Here the CDR3 DNA reads TGCGCCAGCAGCGCGCTACAGGGACCGAACACTGAAGCTTTCTTT. Encoded protein: CASSALQGPNTEAFF. The variable domain in full, with the rest retrieved from reference TRBV5-1 and TRBJ1-1, is KAGVTQTPRYLIKTRGQQVTLSCSPISGHRSVSWYQQTPGQGLQFLFEYFSETQRNKGNFPGRFSGRQFSNSRSEMNVSTLELGDSALYLCASSALQGPNTEAFFGQGTRLTVV.

This clonotype was recorded at least ten times. CDR3: CARGQPLNTEAFF. CDR3 coding DNA: TGTGCCAGGGGACAGCCTCTGAACACTGAAGCTTTCTTT. The J gene is TRBJ1-1, the V gene TRBV7-9; TRBD1 aligns across 7 bases. CDR3 length: 13 residues. Germline V gene lookup returns CDR1 SEHNR and CDR2 FQNEAQ (reference sequence). V was clipped by 9 bases and J by 0 bases; unmatched bases: 4.

This clonotype showed up many times. The CDR3 DNA is TGCAGTGCTAGCCGCCTAACTAGGGGGCTCACAGATACGCAGTATTTT. Protein sequence: CSASRLTRGLTDTQYF. The V call is TRBV20-1, the J call TRBJ2-3; 7 bases are shared with TRBD1. This CDR3 is 16 amino acids long. Germline-derived CDR1 and CDR2 are DFQATT and SNEGSKA (reference sequence). Germline trimming cut 3 bases from V and 2 bases from J; bases unmatched to any gene: 11.

Ten or more counts support this clonotype. The gene calls are TRBV12-3 or TRBV12-4 and TRBJ1-4; D remains unclear. V dropped 7 bases and J dropped 0 bases, with 9 bases sitting between them. This CDR3 is built from 14 residues. The CDR3 reads CASTLHATNEKLFF. The CDR3 nucleotides are TGTGCCAGCACCTTACATGCAACTAATGAAAAACTGTTTTTT.

This clonotype was picked up many times. V gene TRBV7-9 combines with J gene TRBJ1-2, with D tentatively TRBD1 (6 bases). Trimming shortened V by 4 bases and J by 7 bases, and 13 bases separated the two germline ends. The CDR3 contains 13 residues. The germline CDR1 and CDR2 sequences are SEHNR and FQNEAQ (reference sequence). The CDR3 loop is CASSSTGIGGYTF. The CDR3 bases are TGTGCCAGCAGCTCCACAGGGATAGGTGGCTACACCTTC.